A single T cell receptor beta chain is shown here with its context. What it binds is unknown. Relative to the germline gene, one junction end is altered; a read error may explain this. TCR beta was sequenced from blood CD8+ and CD4+ T cells. The CD8+ and CD4+ T cells were negatively isolated, with the TEMRA cells enriched by FACS. The data originate from a study of CD8 T cells in Susac syndrome. CDR3 length equals 11 residues. With random hexamers, 0.5 to 1 ug RNA was reverse transcribed. TCRdb processed the immunoSEQ multiplex PCR reads anew with MiXCR; each CDR3 protein has one entry. The table lists about 200,000 distinct CDR3 sequences, 92% of them singletons, with about 0.12% in the top ten. Study conclusions and caveats: The study admitted that it had a relatively small number of individuals in its TCR sequencing and HLA analysis.

The sequenced material came from CD8+ T cells from PBMCs. This receptor was taken from a human donor with multiple sclerosis. V gene TRBV12-3 or TRBV12-4 combines with J gene TRBJ2-7; no definite D call. The CDR3 sequence is CGSSSTYEQYF. In DNA form, the CDR3 reads TGTGGCAGCAGTTCGACTTACGAGCAGTACTTC.